This record concerns one T cell receptor (beta chain) sequence. Its antigen is still unknown. The CDR3 loop spans 17 amino acids. The germline CDR1 and CDR2 sequences are SNHLY and FYNNEI. The entry originates in a study of cytomegalovirus exposure and HLA in healthy donors. Study background: Earlier findings included some 100 million unique TCR beta sequences obtained from about 170 million T cells. Study-wide results and limits: In an earlier analysis, about 87% or about 30%: the productive usage of most TCR beta V segments. Listed as cytomegalovirus-associated were 164 TCR beta chains.

In the PCR, 60 Vbeta and 13 Jbeta primers were used. Original handling: In a later analysis, the count reached about 80 million unique TCR beta chains, with around 11 million shared. Sequenced by immunoSEQ multiplex PCR; TCRdb stores in-frame clones only, minus some. Clone size and the V and J calls come from that table; the DNA yielded D and trimming. The sample includes nearly 300,000 clones, approximately 90% of them seen just once. This chain connects TRBV2 to TRBJ2-5; 7 bases are a match to TRBD2. With the DNA end fitting TRBJ2-7 better, the J assignment may be wrong. The sequence was collected from a man aged 35 to 55 in good health and CMV-seropositive. Sequencing input: PBMCs. Here the CDR3 reads CASSPILGTKGSYEQYF. CDR3 nucleotide sequence: TGTGCCAGCAGCCCTATCTTAGGGACTAAAGGCTCCTACGAGCAGTACTTC.